The 25 T cell receptor beta chains given below trace back to one sample, sequenced in a study of lung T cells in sarcoidosis with Löfgren's syndrome. TCRdb processed the reads anew with MiXCR; each CDR3 protein has one entry. This table has tens of thousands of distinct CDR3 sequences, 21% appearing once. Sequencing input: CD4+ T cells from PBMCs. All receptors come from a human donor with sarcoidosis (Löfgren's syndrome or another form), or a control subject (not recorded which).

This clonotype was counted many times. The chain uses TRBV5-1 and TRBJ1-5; the D is unclear. CDR1 and CDR2 from the germline V gene are SGHRS and YFSETQ. This CDR3 region has 15 residues. The V end was cut by 0 bases, the J end by 0 bases, with 7 bases between. CDR3 sequence: CASSLDGHSNQPQHF. DNA for the CDR3: TGCGCCAGCAGCTTGGACGGCCATAGCAATCAGCCCCAGCATTTT.

V usage is TRBV12-3 or TRBV12-4 and J usage is TRBJ1-1; 7 nucleotides agree with TRBD1. The CDR3 contains 16 residues. V lost 5 bases and J lost 1; bases outside the gene matches: 10. This CDR3 reads CASSPSHRTGNTEAFF. CDR3 sequence (DNA): TGTGCCAGCAGTCCCTCCCATAGGACAGGGAACACTGAAGCTTTCTTT.

In its sample, this clonotype ranks as medium-sized. The genes are TRBV6-2 or TRBV6-3 and TRBJ2-1; D tentatively fits TRBD1 or TRBD2 (5 bases each). With 4 bases removed from V and 7 bases from J, the gap between germline ends came to 20 bases. Germline loops: CDR1 MNHEY, CDR2 SVGEGT. This CDR3 has 16 residues. The CDR3 sequence: CASSSPYRRGVNEQFF. The CDR3 DNA reads TGTGCCAGCAGTTCACCCTACCGACGAGGGGTGAATGAGCAGTTCTTC.

The chain employs TRBV12-3 or TRBV12-4 and TRBJ2-4; 7 nucleotides align to TRBD1. The V segment lost 6 bases and the J segment 7 bases; nucleotides outside the gene matches: 6. The CDR3 has 13 amino acids. The CDR3 reads CASRKQGINIQYF. Written as DNA, the CDR3 is TGTGCCAGCAGGAAACAGGGGATCAACATTCAGTACTTC.

In the case of this clonotype: This CDR3 fails to terminate in the conserved phenylalanine or tryptophan, so it likely reflects a read error. The chain links TRBV5-8 to TRBJ1-1; D might be TRBD1 (6 bases). CDR3 length: 15 amino acids. V gave up 3 bases and J gave up 1 base, with 13 bases separating them. Germline V CDR1 and CDR2: SGHTS, YDEGEE. Here the CDR3 DNA reads TGTGCCAGCAGCTCCCGCTCGGGACAGAACACTGAAGCTTTCTTA. Its translation: CASSSRSGQNTEAFL.

This clonotype was observed many times. The rearrangement links TRBV28 to TRBJ1-2, with TRBD1 identical over 9 bases. The germline V gene has CDR1 MDHEN and CDR2 SYDVKM. With V trimmed by 4 bases and J by 7 bases, 10 bases remained unmatched. The CDR3 has 15 residues. This CDR3 reads CASSSTGTGTPGYTF. The CDR3 DNA reads TGTGCCAGCAGTTCTACAGGGACAGGGACCCCTGGCTACACCTTC.

As for this clonotype: This may come from a read error, since a much larger clone is one base off. This chain joins TRBV27 and TRBJ2-7, with 8 nucleotides matching TRBD2. The CDR3 is 13 residues long. CDR1 is MNHEY and CDR2 is SMNVEV in the germline V gene (reference sequence). Here the CDR3 DNA reads TGTGCCAGCAGTAACCGGGGGGGGAACGAGCAGCACTTC. The encoded protein is CASSNRGGNEQHF.

On this clonotype itself: Just one base apart from a much larger clone, this may be a read error. V gene TRBV7-2 combines with J gene TRBJ2-7, with 10 bases lining up with TRBD2. This CDR3 region has 14 residues. CDR1 is SGHTA, CDR2 FQGNSA, per germline. The CDR3 DNA reads as TGTGCCAGCAGCTTAACTAGCGGGATGGGCGAGCAGTGCTTC. Amino acid sequence: CASSLTSGMGEQCF. The full variable domain, with the rest looked up from reference TRBV7-2 and TRBJ2-7, is GAGVSQSPSNKVTEKGKDVELRCDPISGHTALYWYRQSLGQGLEFLIYFQGNSAPDKSGLPSDRFSAERTGGSVSTLTIQRTQQEDSAVYLCASSLTSGMGEQCFGPGTRLTVT.

This clonotype was found a few times. This rearrangement joins TRBV2 to TRBJ1-5; weak D call: TRBD1 (6 bases). CDR3 length: 14 residues. Between the trimmed V and J ends, which lost 0 bases and 7 bases, there was a span of 10 bases. CDR1 and CDR2 (germline): SNHLY, FYNNEI. CDR3 amino acids: CASSEAGGQQPQHF. The DNA for the CDR3 is TGTGCCAGCAGTGAAGCGGGGGGACAACAGCCCCAGCATTTT.

The genes are TRBV29-1 and TRBJ2-1; 9 bases align to TRBD2. This CDR3 comprises 14 residues. V was clipped by 3 bases and J by 3 bases; unmatched bases: 3. In germline, CDR1 is SQVTM, CDR2 ANQGSEA. The CDR3 coding sequence is TGCAGCGTTGAGGCTAGCGGGAACTACAATGAGCAGTTCTTC. This gives the protein CSVEASGNYNEQFF.

The table lists this clonotype with many counts. This chain connects TRBV28 to TRBJ1-5, with D perhaps matching TRBD1 (6 bases). The CDR3 has 15 residues. The germline V and J ends were trimmed by 3 bases and 2 bases, with 11 bases remaining between them. Per the germline V gene, CDR1 is MDHEN and CDR2 is SYDVKM. CDR3 nucleotides: TGTGCCAGCAGTTTCCACAGGGAGGGCAATCAGCCCCAGCATTTT. As protein: CASSFHREGNQPQHF.

Many counts were recorded for this clonotype. The chain joins TRBV27 to TRBJ2-1; perhaps TRBD1 as D (6 bases). V was pared by 8 bases and J by 8 bases, with 19 bases between. This CDR3 spans 14 amino acids. Germline CDR1 is MNHEY and CDR2 is SMNVEV (reference sequence). CDR3 bases: TGTGCCAGCCCAGCAGGGGACAAAGACCATGAGCAGTTCTTC. Translating it yields CASPAGDKDHEQFF.

The sample holds many counts of this clonotype. The chain links TRBV7-2 to TRBJ2-2; D may correspond to TRBD1 or TRBD2 (5 bases each). The CDR3 totals 13 residues. The V gene lost 1 base and the J gene lost 7 bases, with 7 bases spanning the gap. Looked up from germline, CDR1 is SGHTA and CDR2 is FQGNSA. The CDR3 reads CASSLGGRGELFF. The CDR3 DNA reads as TGTGCCAGCAGCTTAGGGGGACGCGGGGAGCTGTTTTTT.

This clonotype was observed at least ten times. The chain couples TRBV27 to TRBJ1-5; D not certain. The CDR3 covers 18 residues. Trimming took off 4 bases at V and 0 bases at J, with 19 bases between the two ends. Germline V lookup: CDR1 MNHEY, CDR2 SMNVEV (reference sequence). The CDR3 bases are TGTGCCAGCAGTTATAGCGCAGGCCTCCCATATAGCAATCAGCCCCAGCATTTT. Its protein product is CASSYSAGLPYSNQPQHF.

The chain is built from TRBV2 and TRBJ2-6, with TRBD1 matching 8 bases. V was pared by 5 bases and J by 1 base, with 7 bases of the junction left unmatched. The CDR3 is 17 amino acids. Germline lookup yields CDR1 SNHLY and CDR2 FYNNEI. The CDR3 bases are TGTGCCAGCAGTCAGGACAGGGTAGGATCTGGGGCCAACGTCCTGACTTTC. It specifies CASSQDRVGSGANVLTF.

The table lists this clonotype with a few counts. It may be a read error: a sequence one base away is much more abundant. This chain joins TRBV6-5 and TRBJ2-3; possibly TRBD1 for D (5 bases). Germline-derived CDR1 and CDR2 are MNHEY and SVGAGI. This CDR3 comprises 12 residues. CDR3 DNA sequence: TGTGCCAGCAGTTACAGTACAGGTACGCAGTATTTT. Residues: CASSYSTGTQYF.

This chain uses TRBV19 with TRBJ2-1; 9 bases line up with TRBD1. With V trimmed by 5 bases and J by 9 bases, 8 bases remained unmatched. The V gene's germline CDR1 is LNHDA and CDR2 SQIVND (reference sequence). This CDR3 contains 14 residues. The CDR3 reads CASSPQGARGEQFF. For the CDR3, the DNA is TGTGCCAGTAGTCCACAGGGGGCGCGGGGTGAGCAGTTCTTC.

In the case of this clonotype: This may arise from a read error, as a much more abundant clone is one base away. The CDR3 DNA reads TGCAGCGTTGTGAGGGGGAACACTGACGCTTTCTTT. It codes for CSVVRGNTDAFF. The gene calls are TRBV29-1 and TRBJ1-1; D is possibly TRBD1 (6 bases). The CDR3 loop spans 12 amino acids. CDR1 and CDR2 (germline): SQVTM, ANQGSEA. Full variable domain (missing parts from reference TRBV29-1 and TRBJ1-1): SAVISQKPSRDICQRGTSLTIQCQVDSQVTMMFWYRQQPGQSLTLIATANQGSEATYESGFVIDKFPISRPNLTFSTLTVSNMSPEDSSIYLCSVVRGNTDAFFGQGTRLTVV.

Turning to this clonotype: A much larger clone is a single base away; this may be a read error. The rearrangement links TRBV20-1 to TRBJ1-1; 7 nucleotides agree with TRBD1. There are 17 residues in the CDR3. Per the germline V gene, CDR1 is DFQATT and CDR2 is SNEGSKA (reference sequence). CDR3 protein: CGARDQRKTGSGTEAFF. CDR3 sequence (DNA): TGCGGTGCTAGAGATCAAAGGAAGACAGGGTCGGGCACTGAAGCTTTCTTT.

The sample holds a few counts of this clonotype. The CDR3: CASSWGLAGSTGELFF. CDR3 nucleotide sequence: TGTGCCAGCAGTTGGGGACTAGCGGGCTCCACCGGGGAGCTGTTTTTT. This chain joins TRBV6-1 and TRBJ2-2; 12 nucleotides line up with TRBD2. The V segment lost 5 bases and the J segment 4 bases; nucleotides outside the gene matches: 5. In germline, CDR1 is MNHNS, CDR2 SASEGT. The CDR3 is 16 residues long.

Notes on this clonotype: Since a much larger clone is just one base distant, this may be a read error. The chain joins TRBV20-1 to TRBJ2-1, with D possibly matching TRBD2 (6 bases). CDR1 is DFQATT, CDR2 SNEGSKA, per germline (reference sequence). The CDR3 loop spans 13 amino acids. CDR3 bases: TGCAGTGCTAGGGAGGGCCGATACAATGAGCAGCTCTTC. Translating gives CSAREGRYNEQLF.

This clonotype was picked up many times. The J gene is TRBJ2-5, the V gene TRBV6-6; D possibly corresponds to TRBD1 (6 bases). The CDR3 spans 14 residues. Germline CDR1 and CDR2: MNHNY and SVGAGI (reference sequence). The V end was cut by 2 bases, the J end by 1 base, with 8 bases between. CDR3 in amino acids: CASSYRTAQETQYF. The CDR3 region has the DNA TGTGCCAGCAGTTACCGGACAGCCCAAGAGACCCAGTACTTC.

There are a few counts of this clonotype. The chain employs TRBV5-4 and TRBJ2-2, with a possible D match to TRBD2 (5 bases). The CDR3 length is 16 residues. Trimming stripped 2 bases from V and 1 base from J, with 12 bases between. In germline, CDR1 is SGHNT, CDR2 YYREEE (reference sequence). CDR3: CASSFKRELNTGELFF. The CDR3 coding sequence is TGTGCCAGCAGCTTTAAAAGGGAGCTGAACACCGGGGAGCTGTTTTTT.

The rearrangement links TRBV28 to TRBJ2-3; D remains unclear. CDR3 length: 11 residues. Germline CDR1 is MDHEN and CDR2 is SYDVKM. V gave up 7 bases and J gave up 3 bases, with 5 bases separating them. This CDR3 is CASTTTDTQYF. In DNA, the CDR3 is TGTGCCAGCACAACTACAGATACGCAGTATTTT.

This clonotype appeared many times. V is TRBV7-2 and J is TRBJ2-1; 14 nucleotides match TRBD2. Losses at the gene ends were 5 bases for V and 7 bases for J; bases not matched to a gene: 16. Germline V gene data show CDR1 as SGHTA and CDR2 as FQGNSA. The CDR3 covers 19 residues. For the CDR3, the DNA is TGTGCCAGCAGCACCACAACCGCCGGGACTAGCGGGAGATGGAATGAGCAGTTCTTC. Protein product: CASSTTTAGTSGRWNEQFF.